The 23 T cell receptor beta chains listed next were all sequenced from one sample in a study of blood T cell repertoires in COVID-19. The method was immunoSEQ multiplex PCR; TCRdb's version includes in-frame clones alone and lacks a portion of them. The table records approximately 80,000 clones, roughly four fifths of them present only once. Material for sequencing was peripheral blood. These receptors all stem from a man in his 60s with acute or convalescent COVID-19.

The J gene is TRBJ1-5, the V gene TRBV5-6; D possibly corresponds to TRBD1 (6 bases). Germline CDR1 reads SGHDT; CDR2 reads YYEEEE. The CDR3 is 16 residues long. V lost 4 bases, J lost 4 bases, and 18 bases lay in between. The CDR3 sequence is CASSLPGTRGNQPQHF. DNA for the CDR3: TGTGCCAGCAGCCTGCCCGGGACCAGGGGTAATCAGCCCCAGCATTTT.

The chain has TRBV27 and TRBJ2-7, with D tentatively TRBD2 (5 bases). This CDR3 region has 13 residues. V was trimmed by 4 bases and J by 3 bases, leaving 10 bases between them. The germline V gene has CDR1 MNHEY and CDR2 SMNVEV (reference sequence). In DNA, the CDR3 is TGTGCCAGCAGTTCCGGACTCAGCTACGAGCAGTACTTC. Translating it yields CASSSGLSYEQYF.

The chain couples TRBV11-3 to TRBJ2-1, with D perhaps matching TRBD1 (6 bases). The CDR3 covers 14 residues. Trimming removed 0 bases from V and 9 bases from J, with 12 bases in between. Germline lookup yields CDR1 SGHNT and CDR2 YENEEA. The CDR3, as DNA: TGTGCCAGCAGCTTAGATACCAGGGGTACTGAGCAGTTCTTC. This sequence encodes CASSLDTRGTEQFF.

The rearrangement joins TRBV28 to TRBJ2-5, with TRBD1 identical over 9 bases. This CDR3 has 15 amino acids. The germline CDR1 and CDR2 sequences are MDHEN and SYDVKM. After removal of 6 bases from V and 1 base from J, the junction contained 6 bases not matched to a gene. The CDR3 spells CASRGGQGSQETQYF. The CDR3 coding sequence is TGTGCCAGCAGGGGAGGACAGGGGAGCCAAGAGACCCAGTACTTC.

The chain uses TRBV7-9 and TRBJ2-3; no clear D gene. The CDR3 has 12 residues. Looked up from germline, CDR1 is SEHNR and CDR2 is FQNEAQ (reference sequence). Trimming left V 5 bases short and J 4 bases short, with 7 bases between. The CDR3 protein is CASSPPSDTQYF. The CDR3 nucleotides read TGTGCCAGCAGCCCTCCGTCAGATACGCAGTATTTT.

The rearrangement links TRBV5-1 to TRBJ1-3; a possible D gene is TRBD1 (5 bases). The CDR3 extends over 14 amino acids. Germline assignment: CDR1 SGHRS and CDR2 YFSETQ. V was clipped by 4 bases and J by 3 bases, with 11 bases between them. DNA for the CDR3: TGCGCCAGCAGCGTGCAGGGCGGTGGAAACACCATATATTTT. This sequence encodes CASSVQGGGNTIYF.

The V and J genes are TRBV5-4 and TRBJ1-1; 7 bases align to TRBD1. After removal of 4 bases from V and 3 bases from J, the junction contained 6 bases not matched to a gene. In germline, CDR1 is SGHNT, CDR2 YYREEE (reference sequence). The CDR3 extends over 14 amino acids. The CDR3 protein is CASSVNRGDTEAFF. The CDR3 nucleotides are TGTGCCAGCAGCGTGAACAGGGGTGACACTGAAGCTTTCTTT.

The count of this clone is one. The V and J genes are TRBV9 and TRBJ2-2, with 7 bases lining up with TRBD1. The length of the CDR3 is 15 residues. Germline trimming cut 1 base from V and 3 bases from J; bases unmatched to any gene: 3. Germline V lookup: CDR1 SGDLS, CDR2 YYNGEE. The CDR3 reads CASSVFQGDTGELFF. DNA for the CDR3: TGTGCCAGCAGCGTATTTCAGGGGGACACCGGGGAGCTGTTTTTT.

This clone appeared a few times. The CDR3 here is CASAVAGDYGYTF. The CDR3 DNA follows: TGTGCCAGCGCAGTGGCAGGGGACTATGGCTACACCTTC. V and J are TRBV3-1 (or the pseudogene TRBV3-2) and TRBJ1-2, with a weak D call TRBD1 (6 bases). Trimming stripped 8 bases from V and 3 bases from J, with 13 bases between. The CDR3 covers 13 residues. Germline loops: CDR1 LGHDT, CDR2 YNNKEL (reference sequence).

The gene calls are TRBV19 and TRBJ2-7, with 10 bases fitting TRBD1. V lost 3 bases and J lost 6; bases outside the gene matches: 8. The CDR3 has 15 amino acids. From germline, CDR1 is LNHDA and CDR2 SQIVND (reference sequence). This chain's CDR3 is CASSIPSGTGVEQYF. The CDR3 DNA reads TGTGCCAGTAGTATCCCCTCGGGGACAGGGGTCGAGCAGTACTTC. The full variable domain, rest sourced from reference TRBV19 and TRBJ2-7, is DGGITQSPKYLFRKEGQNVTLSCEQNLNHDAMYWYRQDPGQGLRLIYYSQIVNDFQKGDIAEGYSVSREKKESFPLTVTSAQKNPTAFYLCASSIPSGTGVEQYFGPGTRLTVT.

V and J are TRBV3-1 (or the pseudogene TRBV3-2) and TRBJ1-5; D gene uncertain. The V and J ends lost 0 bases and 6 bases respectively, with 6 bases between them. CDR1 is LGHDT, CDR2 YNNKEL, per germline (reference sequence). The CDR3 sequence is 13 residues long. CDR3 protein: CASSQDPGQPQHF. CDR3 nucleotides: TGTGCCAGCAGCCAAGATCCGGGTCAGCCCCAGCATTTT.

The chain recombines TRBV6-5 with TRBJ2-4, with D perhaps TRBD1 (5 bases). The CDR3 loop spans 14 amino acids. The germline V gene encodes CDR1 MNHEY and CDR2 SVGAGI. Trimming removed 6 bases from V and 5 bases from J, with 14 bases in between. The CDR3 DNA is TGTGCCAGCAGGCCTACAGGCGTTGAAAACATTCAGTACTTC. Its protein is CASRPTGVENIQYF.

In its sample, this clone was seen once. The chain has TRBV4-2 and TRBJ2-3, with 12 nucleotides matching TRBD2. The V and J ends lost 1 base and 4 bases, in that order; junction bases with no gene match: 12. The CDR3 loop spans 19 amino acids. Germline V gives CDR1 LGHNA, CDR2 YNFKEQ. As DNA, the CDR3 is TGTGCCAGCAGCCAAGTAGGGGCTAGCGGGGGGGCTGGAGCAGATACGCAGTATTTT. Translation gives CASSQVGASGGAGADTQYF.

The rearrangement joins TRBV18 to TRBJ2-7; a weak D match, TRBD1 (5 bases). The CDR3 consists of 13 residues. Germline loops: CDR1 KGHSH, CDR2 LQKENI. V was cut by 6 bases and J by 5 bases, with 14 bases left in between. The CDR3 DNA is TGTGCCAGCTCGTCGACAGTTACCAACGAGCAGTACTTC. Translated: CASSSTVTNEQYF.

V gene TRBV2 combines with J gene TRBJ1-2; 7 bases fit TRBD1. The CDR3 is 17 amino acids. Germline V gene sequence: CDR1 SNHLY, CDR2 FYNNEI. V shed 6 bases and J 0 bases; nucleotides not matched to a gene: 13. CDR3 nucleotide sequence: TGTGCCAGCAGAGCGGACAGGCCACAATCACCTAACTATGGCTACACCTTC. The encoded protein is CASRADRPQSPNYGYTF.

The chain employs TRBV6-6 and TRBJ1-6; the match to TRBD1 covers 7 bases. This CDR3 is built from 15 residues. The germline V gene encodes CDR1 MNHNY and CDR2 SVGAGI (reference sequence). The V gene end was trimmed by 6 bases and the J gene end by 7 bases; junction bases not matched to a gene: 9. The CDR3 region is CASSPLGTANSPLHF. CDR3 coding DNA: TGTGCCAGCAGCCCGCTCGGGACAGCAAATTCACCCCTCCACTTT.

The rearrangement joins TRBV7-2 to TRBJ2-1, with TRBD2 matching over 9 bases. Germline CDR1 SGHTA, CDR2 FQGNSA. The CDR3 consists of 12 residues. V shed 6 bases and J 14 bases; nucleotides not matched to a gene: 8. CDR3 nucleotide sequence: TGTGCCAGCAGTCTAGAGGCGGGAGGGAAGTTCTTC. Translation gives CASSLEAGGKFF.

The chain recombines TRBV3-1 (or the pseudogene TRBV3-2) with TRBJ2-1, with TRBD2 matching 7 bases. The V gene's germline CDR1 is LGHDT and CDR2 YNNKEL (reference sequence). J was trimmed by 2 bases and V by 7 bases; bases with no gene match: 8. CDR3 length: 15 residues. The CDR3 spells CASKKTGGTYNEQFF. CDR3 DNA: TGTGCCAGCAAAAAAACGGGAGGTACCTACAATGAGCAGTTCTTC.

This rearrangement joins TRBV5-8 to TRBJ1-2, with unresolved D. The V and J ends lost 5 bases and 4 bases respectively, with 15 bases between them. The CDR3 is 14 amino acids. From germline, CDR1 is SGHTS and CDR2 YDEGEE. The CDR3 DNA reads TGTGCCAGCAGAATGAATTACCCCGGCTATGGCTACACCTTC. This gives the protein CASRMNYPGYGYTF.

The chain combines TRBV28 with TRBJ2-7, with D possibly being TRBD1 (6 bases). The CDR3 loop spans 14 amino acids. The V and J ends lost 6 bases and 0 bases respectively, with 12 bases between them. Germline V gives CDR1 MDHEN, CDR2 SYDVKM. The chain's CDR3 is CASRLQGNSYEQYF. CDR3 in DNA: TGTGCCAGCAGACTACAGGGTAACTCCTACGAGCAGTACTTC.

V usage is TRBV5-8 and J usage is TRBJ2-7; 11 positions match TRBD2. This CDR3 has 16 amino acids. V was clipped by 4 bases and J by 3 bases; unmatched bases: 9. CDR1 is SGHTS and CDR2 is YDEGEE in the germline V gene. The CDR3, as DNA: TGTGCCAGCAGCGCCCATAGTACTAGCGGGAGCTACGAGCAGTACTTC. Its protein product is CASSAHSTSGSYEQYF.

The chain has TRBV28 and TRBJ1-3; a possible D gene is TRBD1 (5 bases). The length of the CDR3 is 16 residues. CDR1 is MDHEN, CDR2 SYDVKM, per germline. V shed 7 bases and J shed 0 bases, with 16 bases lying between them. The CDR3 nucleotides are TGTGCCAGCAATATTGGGACTTCCCGCTCTGGAAACACCATATATTTT. This codes for CASNIGTSRSGNTIYF.

This clone has only one observation. The chain links TRBV10-3 to TRBJ1-5, with no clear D. V lost 3 bases and J lost 4, with 7 bases in between. CDR1 is ENHRY, CDR2 SYGVKD, per germline. This CDR3 is built from 13 residues. This CDR3 reads CAISDRSNQPQHF. CDR3 nucleotide sequence: TGTGCCATCAGTGACAGGTCGAATCAGCCCCAGCATTTT.